This is a list of T cell receptor beta chains from one sample in a study of Ad26.COV2.S vaccination and SARS-CoV-2 variants. TCRdb's table, derived via immunoSEQ multiplex PCR, lists solely in-frame clones and lacks some. The data show about 350,000 clones, 75% to 90% seen once. The sample consisted of peripheral blood, taken in a trial of Ad26.COV2.S vaccine versus placebo. The source is a person aged 18-60 years who received the Ad26.COV2.S COVID-19 vaccine or a placebo. Each CDR3 is given with its conserved first and last residue. Each record gives: V gene, J gene, CDR3 length, clone size, D gene, CDR3 protein, CDR3 DNA. A D gene is named only where the DNA matches it firmly. A clone size is listed for some rows: how often the clone was seen (once, few, many), or a class if it is expanded.

>TRBV29-1|TRBJ2-1|11|-|TRBD1
CSAAHRDRQFF
TGCAGCGCTGCCCACCGGGACAGACAGTTCTTC
>TRBV4-1|TRBJ2-1|16|once|TRBD2
CASSQELAGAYNEQFF
TGCGCCAGCAGCCAGGAACTAGCGGGAGCCTACAATGAGCAGTTCTTC
>TRBV5-1|TRBJ1-6|15|once|-
CASSLVTGAPSPLHF
TGCGCCAGCAGCTTGGTAACCGGGGCCCCTTCACCCCTCCACTTT
>TRBV3-1/TRBV3-2|TRBJ1-1|16|-|-
CASNQKSEGIGTEAFF
TGTGCCAGCAACCAAAAATCCGAGGGCATAGGCACTGAAGCTTTCTTT
>TRBV5-6|TRBJ1-1|19|-|-
CASSLALSEGQPGNTEAFF
TGTGCCAGCAGCTTGGCCCTGTCGGAGGGTCAGCCTGGGAACACTGAAGCTTTCTTT
>TRBV11-2|TRBJ1-5|14|-|-
CASSLAGAGQPQHF
TGTGCCAGCAGCTTAGCGGGGGCGGGGCAGCCCCAGCATTTT
>TRBV28|TRBJ1-1|14|-|TRBD1
CASSYLTGRTEAFF
TGTGCCAGCAGTTATCTGACAGGGAGGACTGAAGCTTTCTTT
>TRBV28|TRBJ1-1|12|-|-
CASSFLFTEAFF
TGTGCCAGCAGTTTCCTCTTCACTGAAGCTTTCTTT
>TRBV19|TRBJ2-1|16|-|TRBD2
CASSVGLAHQYNEQFF
TGTGCCAGTAGTGTCGGACTAGCGCACCAATACAATGAGCAGTTCTTC
>TRBV7-2|TRBJ1-2|14|-|TRBD1
CASSLTGQGFGYTF
TGTGCCAGCAGCTTGACGGGACAGGGCTTCGGCTACACCTTC
>TRBV5-1|TRBJ2-2|13|-|TRBD1
CASSLGQGGELFF
TGCGCCAGCAGCTTGGGACAGGGCGGGGAGCTGTTTTTT
>TRBV15|TRBJ1-4|17|-|-
CATSPTVKGVHNEKLFF
TGTGCCACCAGTCCCACCGTGAAGGGGGTTCATAATGAAAAACTGTTTTTT
>TRBV27|TRBJ2-7|17|-|TRBD1
CAYYGDRGKWRSYEQYF
TGTGCCTACTACGGGGACAGGGGGAAGTGGCGGTCCTACGAGCAGTACTTC
>TRBV5-5|TRBJ2-7|14|-|TRBD1
CASSLPTGSYEQYF
TGTGCCAGCAGCTTGCCGACAGGGTCCTACGAGCAGTACTTC
>TRBV6-2/TRBV6-3|TRBJ1-5|20|-|-
CASSYQINFRDTYSNQPQHF
TGTGCCAGCAGTTATCAGATTAATTTTCGGGACACTTATAGCAATCAGCCCCAGCATTTT
>TRBV30|TRBJ1-1|13|-|-
CAWSTGLNTEAFF
TGTGCCTGGAGTACAGGCCTGAACACTGAAGCTTTCTTT
>TRBV7-3|TRBJ2-2|14|few|-
CASSFFGDTGELFF
TGTGCCAGCAGCTTCTTCGGGGATACCGGGGAGCTGTTTTTT
>TRBV5-1|TRBJ2-7|15|-|TRBD2
CASSLAGGGPYEQYF
TGCGCCAGCAGCTTGGCGGGGGGAGGACCCTACGAGCAGTACTTC
>TRBV19|TRBJ2-2|15|-|-
CASSLAGANTGELFF
TGTGCCAGTAGTCTAGCTGGCGCGAACACCGGGGAGCTGTTTTTT
>TRBV28|TRBJ2-6|17|-|TRBD1
CASSSPGQSSGANVLTF
TGTGCCAGCAGTTCACCGGGACAGAGCTCTGGGGCCAACGTCCTGACTTTC
>TRBV15|TRBJ1-5|13|-|TRBD1
CATRGQTNQPQHF
TGTGCCACCAGGGGACAGACCAATCAGCCCCAGCATTTT
>TRBV6-6|TRBJ2-7|13|-|-
CASSPADSYEQYF
TGTGCCAGCAGTCCCGCGGACAGCTACGAGCAGTACTTC
>TRBV29-1|TRBJ2-1|15|once|TRBD2
CSVDKSGRADNEQFF
TGCAGCGTTGATAAAAGCGGGAGGGCCGACAATGAGCAGTTCTTC
>TRBV6-5|TRBJ1-5|14|-|-
CASRGGQGRQPQHF
TGTGCCAGCAGAGGGGGGCAAGGTAGGCAGCCCCAGCATTTT
>TRBV6-1|TRBJ2-2|15|-|-
CASSDRQKFTGELFF
TGTGCCAGCAGTGACCGACAAAAATTCACCGGGGAGCTGTTTTTT
>TRBV27|TRBJ2-7|14|-|-
CASRRRGHPDEQYF
TGTGCCAGCAGACGGAGGGGACACCCCGACGAGCAGTACTTC
>TRBV18|TRBJ2-2|15|-|TRBD2
CASSRGLAGVGELFF
TGTGCCAGCTCTCGAGGACTAGCGGGAGTCGGGGAGCTGTTTTTT